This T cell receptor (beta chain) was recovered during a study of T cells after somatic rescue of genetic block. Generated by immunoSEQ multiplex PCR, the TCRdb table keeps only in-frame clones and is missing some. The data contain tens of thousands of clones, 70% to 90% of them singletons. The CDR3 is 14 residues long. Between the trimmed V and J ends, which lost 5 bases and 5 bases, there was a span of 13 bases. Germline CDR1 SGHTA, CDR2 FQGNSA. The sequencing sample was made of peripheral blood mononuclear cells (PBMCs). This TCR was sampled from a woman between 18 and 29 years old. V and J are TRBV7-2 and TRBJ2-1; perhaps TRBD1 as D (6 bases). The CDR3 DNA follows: TGTGCCAGCAGCACACCTACAGGGAACAATGAGCAGTTCTTC. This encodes CASSTPTGNNEQFF.